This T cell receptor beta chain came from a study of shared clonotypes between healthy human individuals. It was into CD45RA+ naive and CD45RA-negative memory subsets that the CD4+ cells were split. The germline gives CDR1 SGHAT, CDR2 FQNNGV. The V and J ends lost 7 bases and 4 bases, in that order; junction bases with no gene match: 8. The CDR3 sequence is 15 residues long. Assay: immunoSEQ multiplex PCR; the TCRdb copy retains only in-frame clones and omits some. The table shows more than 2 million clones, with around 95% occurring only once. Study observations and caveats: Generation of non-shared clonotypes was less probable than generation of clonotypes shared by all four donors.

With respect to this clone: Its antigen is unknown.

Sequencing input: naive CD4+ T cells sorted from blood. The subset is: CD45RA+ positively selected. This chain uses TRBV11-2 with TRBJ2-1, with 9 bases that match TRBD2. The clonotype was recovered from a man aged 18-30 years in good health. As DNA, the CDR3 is TGTGCCAGCACCACCCTAGCGGGAACGTACAATGAGCAGTTCTTC. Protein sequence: CASTTLAGTYNEQFF.